The 10 T cell receptor beta chains in this list originate from one sample, sequenced in a study of monozygotic twins with inflammatory bowel disease. TCRdb re-called the 5' RACE reads and gives one entry per CDR3 protein, without DNA. This repertoire includes 350,000 to 550,000 distinct CDR3 sequences. Sequencing input: blood. All receptors derive from a human donor with ulcerative colitis or Crohn's disease, or a healthy co-twin of an affected twin (not recorded which).

This rearrangement joins TRBV24-1 to TRBJ2-5. There are 12 residues in the CDR3. Germline-derived CDR1 and CDR2 are KGHDR and SFDVKD. The CDR3 region is CATSDSGETQYF.

The CDR3 sequence: CSASDRLAGGDTQYF. This chain uses TRBV20-1 with TRBJ2-3. Germline CDR1 reads DFQATT; CDR2 reads SNEGSKA (reference sequence). This CDR3 has 15 residues.

The chain links TRBV2 to TRBJ1-1; TCRdb gives TRBD1 as the D gene, but with no DNA this cannot be confirmed. CDR3 length equals 14 residues. CDR1 SNHLY and CDR2 FYNNEI come from the germline V gene. The CDR3 protein is CASSERAENTEAFF.

CDR3 protein: CASSSTVNYEQYF. The chain is built from TRBV7-2 and TRBJ2-7. This CDR3 region has 13 residues. Germline V gene data show CDR1 as SGHTA and CDR2 as FQGNSA.

The chain is built from TRBV3-1 and TRBJ2-4; TCRdb picks TRBD2, but there is no DNA to check that call. Germline V CDR1 and CDR2: LGHDT, YNNKEL (reference sequence). CDR3 size: 14 residues. The CDR3 spells CASSQVAGGNIQYF.

The chain has TRBV5-1 and TRBJ2-2. There are 16 residues in the CDR3. The germline V gene encodes CDR1 SGHRS and CDR2 YFSETQ. The CDR3 is CASSLLATSNTGELFF.

V is TRBV6-1 and J is TRBJ2-2. The CDR3 is 14 amino acids. Germline assignment: CDR1 MNHNS and CDR2 SASEGT. CDR3 amino acids: CASITRLNTGELFF.

CDR3: CASIQDGSGELFF. This chain joins TRBV14 and TRBJ2-2. The CDR3 is made up of 13 amino acids. In germline, CDR1 is SGHDN, CDR2 FVKESK.

The rearrangement joins TRBV25-1 to TRBJ1-1; TCRdb outputs TRBD1, but without DNA this stays unchecked. Germline CDR1 and CDR2: MGHDK and SYGVNS. The CDR3 sequence is 14 residues long. CDR3 region: CASSGQGPGDRAFF.

The chain uses TRBV6-1 and TRBJ2-2; TCRdb's D call, TRBD1, is unchecked because there is no DNA. This CDR3 is 14 amino acids long. Germline-derived CDR1 and CDR2 are MNHNS and SASEGT. CDR3 sequence: CAGIGQVNTGELFF.